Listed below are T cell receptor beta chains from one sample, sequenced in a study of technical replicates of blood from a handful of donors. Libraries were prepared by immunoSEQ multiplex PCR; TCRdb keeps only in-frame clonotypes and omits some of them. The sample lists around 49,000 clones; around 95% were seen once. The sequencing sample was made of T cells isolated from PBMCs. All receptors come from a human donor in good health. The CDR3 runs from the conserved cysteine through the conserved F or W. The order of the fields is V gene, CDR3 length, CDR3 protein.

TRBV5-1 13 CASSLGSSNEQFF
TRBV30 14 CAWIPGLSTDTQYF
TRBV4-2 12 CASSNGSGELFF
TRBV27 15 CASKRGSLSNQPQHF
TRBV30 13 CAWSVIGDYGYTF
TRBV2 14 CASSRPDRDNEQFF
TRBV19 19 CASSLSSVGQGSGANVLTF
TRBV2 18 CASSERAGSFSGANVLTF
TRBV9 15 CASSGNYRGNTEAFF
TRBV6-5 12 CASGIRRYEQYF
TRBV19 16 CASSMGRGRVNTEAFF